This T cell receptor beta chain was captured by sequencing in a study of T cell responses to AZD1222 COVID-19 vaccine. Germline CDR1 MDHEN, CDR2 SYDVKM. This CDR3 is 14 amino acids long. As to this clone: Mismatch with germline at one junction end may stem from a read error.

Clones were sequenced by immunoSEQ multiplex PCR, and TCRdb holds only the in-frame ones, with some missing. The table has tens of thousands of clones, roughly 94% seen once. This receptor was identified in an adult in good health. The chain employs TRBV28 and TRBJ2-7; 10 nucleotides align to TRBD1. Sequencing used peripheral blood, obtained on day 0 of AZD1222 vaccination. Here the CDR3 DNA reads TGTGCCAGCAGAAGACAGGGGGCCTCCTACGAGCAGTACTTT. Translating gives CASRRQGASYEQYF.